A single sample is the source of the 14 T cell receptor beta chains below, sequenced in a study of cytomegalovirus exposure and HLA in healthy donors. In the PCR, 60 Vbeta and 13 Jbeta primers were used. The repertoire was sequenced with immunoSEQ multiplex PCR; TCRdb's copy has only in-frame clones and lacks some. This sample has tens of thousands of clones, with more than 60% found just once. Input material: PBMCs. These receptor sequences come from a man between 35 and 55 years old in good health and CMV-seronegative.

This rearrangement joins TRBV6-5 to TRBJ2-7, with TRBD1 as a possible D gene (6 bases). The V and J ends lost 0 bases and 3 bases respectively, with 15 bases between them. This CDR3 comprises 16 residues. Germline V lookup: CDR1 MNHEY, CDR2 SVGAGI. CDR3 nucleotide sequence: TGTGCCAGCAGTTACTCGGAGCAGGGGCCCGGCTACGAGCAGTACTTC. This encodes CASSYSEQGPGYEQYF.

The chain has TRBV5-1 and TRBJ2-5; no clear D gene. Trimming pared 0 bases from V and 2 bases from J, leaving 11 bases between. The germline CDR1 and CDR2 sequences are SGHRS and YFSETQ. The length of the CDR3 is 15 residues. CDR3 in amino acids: CASSLVTAFQETQYF. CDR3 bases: TGCGCCAGCAGCTTGGTTACAGCCTTTCAAGAGACCCAGTACTTC.

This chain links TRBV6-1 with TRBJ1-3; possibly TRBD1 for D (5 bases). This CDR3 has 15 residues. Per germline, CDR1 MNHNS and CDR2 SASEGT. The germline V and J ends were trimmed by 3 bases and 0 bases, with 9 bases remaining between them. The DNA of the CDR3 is TGTGCCAGCAGTGAGGGGCCTAGCTCTGGAAACACCATATATTTT. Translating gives CASSEGPSSGNTIYF.

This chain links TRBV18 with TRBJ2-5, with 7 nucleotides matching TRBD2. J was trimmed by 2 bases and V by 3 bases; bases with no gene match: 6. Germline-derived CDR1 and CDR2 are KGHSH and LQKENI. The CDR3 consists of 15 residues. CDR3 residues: CASSPSASGQETQYF. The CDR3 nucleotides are TGTGCCAGCTCACCTTCGGCTAGCGGACAAGAGACCCAGTACTTC.

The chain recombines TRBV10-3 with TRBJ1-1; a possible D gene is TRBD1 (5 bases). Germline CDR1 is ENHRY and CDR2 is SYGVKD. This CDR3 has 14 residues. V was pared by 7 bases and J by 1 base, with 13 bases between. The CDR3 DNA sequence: TGTGCCATCAATAATAAAGGACAGAACACTGAAGCTTTCTTT. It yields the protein CAINNKGQNTEAFF.

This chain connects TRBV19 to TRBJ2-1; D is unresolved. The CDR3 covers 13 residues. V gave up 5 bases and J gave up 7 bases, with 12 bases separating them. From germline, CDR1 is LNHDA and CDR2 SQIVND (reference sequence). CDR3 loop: CASSVSPVNEQFF. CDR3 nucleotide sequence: TGTGCCAGTAGTGTTTCCCCTGTGAATGAGCAGTTCTTC.

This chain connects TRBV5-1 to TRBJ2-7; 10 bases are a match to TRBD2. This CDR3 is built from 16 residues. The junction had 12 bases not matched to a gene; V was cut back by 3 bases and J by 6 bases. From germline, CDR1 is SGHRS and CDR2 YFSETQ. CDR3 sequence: CASSSFGAGGVGEQYF. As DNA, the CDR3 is TGCGCCAGCAGCTCGTTTGGAGCGGGAGGGGTCGGCGAGCAGTACTTC. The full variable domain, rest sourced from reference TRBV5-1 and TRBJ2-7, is KAGVTQTPRYLIKTRGQQVTLSCSPISGHRSVSWYQQTPGQGLQFLFEYFSETQRNKGNFPGRFSGRQFSNSRSEMNVSTLELGDSALYLCASSSFGAGGVGEQYFGPGTRLTVT.

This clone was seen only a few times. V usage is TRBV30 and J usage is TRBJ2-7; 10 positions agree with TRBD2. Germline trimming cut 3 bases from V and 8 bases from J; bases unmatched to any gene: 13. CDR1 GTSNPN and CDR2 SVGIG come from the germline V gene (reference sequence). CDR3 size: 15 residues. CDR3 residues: CAWRNLGASGSQQYF. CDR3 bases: TGTGCCTGGAGGAACTTGGGGGCTAGCGGGAGCCAGCAGTACTTC.

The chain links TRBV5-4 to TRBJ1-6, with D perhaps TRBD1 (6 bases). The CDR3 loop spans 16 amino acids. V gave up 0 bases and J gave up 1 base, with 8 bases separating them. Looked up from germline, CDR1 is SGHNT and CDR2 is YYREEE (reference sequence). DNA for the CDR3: TGTGCCAGCAGCTTGGCCAGGGGTTCCTATAATTCACCCCTCCACTTT. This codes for CASSLARGSYNSPLHF.

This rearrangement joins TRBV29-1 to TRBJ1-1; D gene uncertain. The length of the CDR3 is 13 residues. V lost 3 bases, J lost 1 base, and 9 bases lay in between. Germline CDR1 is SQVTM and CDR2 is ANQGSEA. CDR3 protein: CSVDAHTNTEAFF. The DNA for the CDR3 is TGCAGCGTTGACGCCCACACGAACACTGAAGCTTTCTTT.

CDR3 coding DNA: TGTGCCAGCAGCCAAGATCGGGAAAAGGCTGGCTACACCTTC. Protein: CASSQDREKAGYTF. The chain has TRBV4-2 and TRBJ1-2; D uncertain. The CDR3 contains 14 residues. Trimming shortened V by 0 bases and J by 7 bases, and 12 bases separated the two germline ends. The germline V gene has CDR1 LGHNA and CDR2 YNFKEQ.

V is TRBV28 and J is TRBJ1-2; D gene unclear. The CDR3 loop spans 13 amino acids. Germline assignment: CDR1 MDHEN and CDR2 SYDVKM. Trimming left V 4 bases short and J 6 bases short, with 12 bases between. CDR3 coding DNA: TGTGCCAGCAGTTGGTTGTCTAGAAATGGCTACACCTTC. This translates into CASSWLSRNGYTF.

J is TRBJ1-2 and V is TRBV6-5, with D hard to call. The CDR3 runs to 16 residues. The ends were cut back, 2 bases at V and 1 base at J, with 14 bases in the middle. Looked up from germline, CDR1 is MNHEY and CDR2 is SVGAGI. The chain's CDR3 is CASSYGFGGGNYGYTF. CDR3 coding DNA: TGTGCCAGCAGTTACGGGTTTGGCGGCGGTAACTATGGCTACACCTTC.

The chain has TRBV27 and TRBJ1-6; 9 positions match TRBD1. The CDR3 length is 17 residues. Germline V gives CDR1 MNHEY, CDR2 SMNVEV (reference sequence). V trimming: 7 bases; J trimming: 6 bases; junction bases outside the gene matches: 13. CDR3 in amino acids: CASTTPSGTGINSPLHF. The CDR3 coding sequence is TGTGCCAGCACCACGCCCTCCGGGACAGGGATTAATTCACCCCTCCACTTT.